The 14 T cell receptor beta chains reported below all come from one sample, sequenced in a study of CD8 T cells in ankylosing spondylitis. Study findings and constraints: Roughly 8 highly homologous variants made up a TCR beta motif, and this motif appeared characteristic of ankylosing spondylitis blood.

One entry per CDR3 protein, called by TCRdb with MiXCR from the 5' RACE reads. In the table there are 700,000 to 1,000,000 distinct CDR3 sequences, over 9.5% of which are singletons. The antigens these receptors bind are not known. The sample consisted of blood, either unsorted or a sorted T cell fraction (not recorded which). The origin of the receptors is a male donor with ankylosing spondylitis.

This clonotype was detected many times. The CDR3 loop reads CASSHQQGSQYF. CDR3 coding DNA: TGTGCCAGCAGCCACCAACAAGGGAGCCAGTACTTC. The chain joins TRBV7-2 to TRBJ2-5; D perhaps matches TRBD2 (5 bases). Trimming stripped 5 bases from V and 10 bases from J, with 14 bases between. The CDR3 loop spans 12 amino acids. Germline CDR1 and CDR2: SGHTA and FQGNSA.

This sequence joins TRBV28 and TRBJ1-2; 8 positions agree with TRBD1. The germline CDR1 and CDR2 sequences are MDHEN and SYDVKM. The CDR3 is 13 amino acids. J gave up 6 bases and V 6 bases, and 6 bases lay outside the gene matches. The CDR3 coding sequence is TGTGCCAGCAGCCGCCGGACAGGGAATGGCTACACCTTC. Its protein is CASSRRTGNGYTF.

This clonotype came up a few times. The CDR3 region has the DNA TGCGCCAGCAGCCAAGATTTCAGAAGTGGCTACACCTTC. Translating gives CASSQDFRSGYTF. The chain carries TRBV4-3 and TRBJ1-2; D gene uncertain. Trimming removed 0 bases from V and 7 bases from J, with 9 bases in between. CDR3 length: 13 amino acids. Germline CDR1 and CDR2: LGHNA and YSLEER.

This clonotype was detected ten times or more. The chain joins TRBV5-1 to TRBJ2-7; D is uncertain. Germline CDR1 and CDR2: SGHRS and YFSETQ. Between the trimmed V and J ends, which lost 7 bases and 0 bases, there was a span of 11 bases. CDR3 size: 13 residues. CDR3 residues: CASRYSASYEQYF. The CDR3 DNA is TGCGCCAGCCGTTACTCCGCCTCCTACGAGCAGTACTTC.

Many counts were recorded for this clonotype. The junction departs from germline at one end; a sequencing error may be responsible. This chain connects TRBV10-3 to TRBJ1-3, with D perhaps matching TRBD1 (5 bases). Germline loops: CDR1 ENHRY, CDR2 SYGVKD. The length of the CDR3 is 14 residues. The CDR3 loop is CAIRDRGAGNTIYF. CDR3 DNA sequence: TGTGCCATCCGTGACCGGGGGGCTGGAAACACCATATATTTT.

This clonotype was picked up one time. The chain recombines TRBV10-3 with TRBJ2-2; TRBD2 aligns across 10 bases. This CDR3 region has 13 residues. The germline V gene has CDR1 ENHRY and CDR2 SYGVKD. V lost 11 bases to trimming and J lost 7 bases; unmatched junction nucleotides: 7. The CDR3 is CAASTSGFGELFF. CDR3 DNA: TGTGCCGCTTCGACTAGCGGGTTCGGGGAGCTGTTTTTT.

The rearrangement uses TRBV15 and TRBJ2-3; D unresolved. V lost 0 bases, J lost 5 bases, and 21 bases lay in between. In germline, CDR1 is LNHNV, CDR2 YYDKDF (reference sequence). This CDR3 has 18 residues. The CDR3 DNA is TGTGCCACCAGCAGAGATTTTGCCTACCAACCCACTGTAGATACGCAGTATTTT. It codes for CATSRDFAYQPTVDTQYF.

This clonotype was seen more than once but under ten times. The chain employs TRBV4-3 and TRBJ2-1; D call uncertain. The ends were cut back, 3 bases at V and 2 bases at J, with 17 bases in the middle. Germline V CDR1 and CDR2: LGHNA, YSLEER. The CDR3 runs to 17 residues. This chain's CDR3 is CASSHVRGLGTYNEQFF. DNA for the CDR3: TGCGCCAGCAGCCACGTTCGCGGCCTCGGCACCTACAATGAGCAGTTCTTC.

This clonotype has just a few counts. The gene calls are TRBV27 and TRBJ2-2; no firm D call. The CDR3 contains 16 residues. V dropped 6 bases and J dropped 3 bases, with 17 bases sitting between them. CDR1 is MNHEY, CDR2 SMNVEV, per germline (reference sequence). The CDR3 sequence: CASRSRPGWDTGELFF. The CDR3 region has the DNA TGTGCCAGCAGATCTAGACCGGGCTGGGACACCGGGGAGCTGTTTTTT.

The V call is TRBV12-3 or TRBV12-4, the J call TRBJ1-1; possibly TRBD1 for D (5 bases). With 7 bases removed from V and 1 base from J, the gap between germline ends came to 10 bases. CDR3 length equals 13 residues. The CDR3 reads CASNSDRNTEAFF. For the CDR3, the DNA is TGTGCCAGCAACAGTGACAGGAACACTGAAGCTTTCTTT.

This clonotype was detected only a few times. This chain uses TRBV6-2 or TRBV6-3 with TRBJ2-1; 12 bases are a match to TRBD1. Germline V gene sequence: CDR1 MNHEY, CDR2 SVGEGT. With 2 bases clipped from V and 14 bases from J, the junction kept 7 bases outside the gene matches. CDR3 length: 14 residues. The CDR3 is CASSYKTGTGGEFF. The CDR3 coding sequence is TGTGCCAGCAGTTACAAGACCGGGACAGGGGGCGAGTTCTTC.

This clonotype has more than one count but fewer than ten. CDR3 sequence (DNA): TGTGCCAGCAGCTTGGGGGGCTCTGCGGGAGCCTATTACGAGCAGTACTTC. Translating gives CASSLGGSAGAYYEQYF. V gene TRBV5-6 combines with J gene TRBJ2-7; 7 nucleotides agree with TRBD2. Looked up from germline, CDR1 is SGHDT and CDR2 is YYEEEE. After removal of 0 bases from V and 4 bases from J, the junction contained 13 bases not matched to a gene. This CDR3 spans 17 amino acids.

The rearrangement uses TRBV24-1 and TRBJ2-3; TRBD1 aligns across 8 bases. CDR3 length: 16 residues. Germline CDR1 is KGHDR and CDR2 is SFDVKD. Trimming cost V 5 bases and J 4 bases; bases outside gene matches: 10. The CDR3 nucleotides are TGTGCCACCAGTGCCTTGGACAGGGAGAGCGCAGATACGCAGTATTTT. Its translation: CATSALDRESADTQYF.

This clonotype was detected a few times. This chain joins TRBV5-1 and TRBJ2-3; no reliable D call. The CDR3 consists of 16 residues. CDR1 is SGHRS, CDR2 YFSETQ, per germline. V was trimmed by 0 bases and J by 4 bases, leaving 15 bases between them. CDR3 in amino acids: CASSLDPEAVADTQYF. The CDR3 bases are TGCGCCAGCAGCTTGGATCCCGAAGCAGTGGCAGATACGCAGTATTTT.